This T cell receptor (beta chain) was found in a study of graft-versus-host responses after intestinal transplantation. Turning to the study itself: Tacrolimus and steroids were given for two to three years to all recipients after anti-thymocyte globulin induction. Whole-study findings and limits: Early post-transplant HvG declines tracked with peak circulating GvH clone levels. High graft-versus-host to host-versus-graft clonal ratios were found in allografts of patients who had graft-donor T cell macrochimerism. The marrow of recipients harbored GvH clones, and ileum or blood showed some of them first.

Details on this clone: Antigen: not known.

TCRdb's copy holds only in-frame clones and misses some; the assay was immunoSEQ multiplex PCR. The table shows over 85,000 clones, with 80% to 95% occurring only once. The germline V gene encodes CDR1 SEHNR and CDR2 FQNEAQ (reference sequence). The germline V and J ends were trimmed by 4 bases and 2 bases, with 9 bases remaining between them. The CDR3 runs 13 residues. This clonotype was sampled from a human donor who received an intestinal transplant. The sequencing used unstimulated CD8+ T cells sorted from spleen or lymph node cells, collected before intestinal transplant. This sequence joins TRBV7-9 and TRBJ2-7; unclear D gene. DNA for the CDR3: TGTGCCAGCAGCTCAAAATTCACCTACGAGCAGTACTTC. Amino acids: CASSSKFTYEQYF.